The 25 T cell receptor beta chains below all came from one sample that was sequenced in a study of T cells in Graves' hyperthyroidism and ophthalmopathy. From RNA transcripts, TCR beta CDR3 regions were amplified. The TCR CDR3 first-round RT-PCR relied on the HTBI primer set. Using its own MiXCR run on the multiplex PCR reads, TCRdb lists one record per CDR3 protein. The table shows 410,000 or so distinct CDR3 sequences, with roughly 14% occurring only once. The source material was blood. The receptors come from a man younger than 30 with Graves' ophthalmopathy.

The sample holds many counts of this clonotype. The chain joins TRBV20-1 to TRBJ1-1, with TRBD1 identical over 7 bases. After removal of 2 bases from V and 3 bases from J, the junction contained 0 bases not matched to a gene. The CDR3 has 12 amino acids. The germline CDR1 and CDR2 sequences are DFQATT and SNEGSKA (reference sequence). The CDR3 loop reads CSARQGDTEAFF. The DNA for the CDR3 is TGCAGTGCTAGACAGGGGGACACTGAAGCTTTCTTT.

This clonotype has just a few counts. This chain uses TRBV6-1 with TRBJ1-4; no firm D call. The V and J ends lost 6 bases and 0 bases respectively, with 11 bases between them. The germline gives CDR1 MNHNS, CDR2 SASEGT. The CDR3 is 15 residues long. This CDR3 reads CASRENSATNEKLFF. The CDR3, as DNA: TGTGCCAGCAGAGAAAACAGTGCAACTAATGAAAAACTGTTTTTT.

This clonotype was seen repeatedly, ten times or more. The chain recombines TRBV6-1 with TRBJ1-1; no reliable D call. The CDR3 consists of 15 residues. With 3 bases removed from V and 3 bases from J, the gap between germline ends came to 14 bases. Germline lookup yields CDR1 MNHNS and CDR2 SASEGT. CDR3 sequence (DNA): TGTGCCAGCAGTGAGGCCCGGGGTTGGCACACTGAAGCTTTCTTT. Its translation: CASSEARGWHTEAFF.

This clonotype was seen a few times. V gene TRBV6-1 combines with J gene TRBJ1-6, with 8 nucleotides matching TRBD1. The CDR3 has 14 residues. The germline CDR1 and CDR2 sequences are MNHNS and SASEGT. The V gene end was trimmed by 6 bases and the J gene end by 9 bases; junction bases not matched to a gene: 7. CDR3 DNA: TGTGCCAGCAGATCGACAGGGGTTGGTTCACCCCTCCACTTT. Its protein product is CASRSTGVGSPLHF.

The chain recombines TRBV20-1 with TRBJ1-2; D may be TRBD1 (6 bases). Trimming cost V 0 bases and J 2 bases, with 13 bases left between them. CDR1 and CDR2 (germline): DFQATT, SNEGSKA (reference sequence). The CDR3 loop spans 15 amino acids. This chain's CDR3 is CSARETGRGNYGYTF. DNA for the CDR3: TGCAGTGCTAGAGAAACGGGCAGGGGAAACTATGGCTACACCTTC.

In this sample, this clonotype turned up a few times. The gene calls are TRBV5-6 and TRBJ1-5; D is undetermined. The germline CDR1 and CDR2 sequences are SGHDT and YYEEEE. Trimming left V 0 bases short and J 0 bases short, with 10 bases between. The CDR3 has 16 amino acids. The CDR3 reads CASSLEAEGSNQPQHF. In nucleotides, the CDR3 is TGTGCCAGCAGCTTGGAGGCGGAGGGTAGCAATCAGCCCCAGCATTTT.

This clonotype was seen a handful of times. The V call is TRBV12-3 or TRBV12-4, the J call TRBJ2-2; 8 nucleotides line up with TRBD2. CDR3 length equals 16 residues. The V segment lost 3 bases and the J segment 1 base; nucleotides outside the gene matches: 4. CDR3 protein: CASSLQRGWNTGELFF. The CDR3 DNA reads TGTGCCAGCAGTTTGCAGCGGGGGTGGAACACCGGGGAGCTGTTTTTT.

The chain recombines TRBV2 with TRBJ2-7; weak D call: TRBD2 (5 bases). Per germline, CDR1 SNHLY and CDR2 FYNNEI. Trimming removed 7 bases from V and 0 bases from J, with 13 bases in between. This CDR3 has 14 residues. This chain's CDR3 is CASIGGAPSYEQYF. The CDR3 DNA reads as TGTGCCAGCATTGGAGGCGCCCCCTCCTACGAGCAGTACTTC.

Ten or more counts support this clonotype. V usage is TRBV20-1 and J usage is TRBJ1-1, with no clear D. Germline CDR1 and CDR2: DFQATT and SNEGSKA (reference sequence). This CDR3 region has 15 residues. V was cut by 3 bases and J by 1 base, with 15 bases left in between. CDR3 region: CSASQAQTENTEAFF. For the CDR3, the DNA is TGCAGTGCTAGTCAGGCCCAGACGGAGAACACTGAAGCTTTCTTT.

The sample holds a few counts of this clonotype. In nucleotides, the CDR3 is TGTGCCAGCAGTGAAGCGCTTCGGAGGGTTCACGGGGAGCTGTTTTTT. Residues: CASSEALRRVHGELFF. The chain is built from TRBV6-1 and TRBJ2-2, with D possibly TRBD2 on 6 matching bases. Trimming cost V 0 bases and J 7 bases, with 15 bases left between them. The CDR3 extends over 16 amino acids. The germline V gene has CDR1 MNHNS and CDR2 SASEGT.

This clonotype was seen many times. The gene calls are TRBV19 and TRBJ1-1; TRBD1 might be the D (6 bases). Germline CDR1 reads LNHDA; CDR2 reads SQIVND (reference sequence). The CDR3 has 15 amino acids. Trimming shortened V by 6 bases and J by 6 bases, and 20 bases separated the two germline ends. The DNA for the CDR3 is TGTGCCAGTAGCGGAGCCCAGGGGTATTGGTCTGAAGCTTTCTTT. It yields the protein CASSGAQGYWSEAFF. Together with reference TRBV19 and TRBJ1-1, the CDR3 gives the full variable domain: DGGITQSPKYLFRKEGQNVTLSCEQNLNHDAMYWYRQDPGQGLRLIYYSQIVNDFQKGDIAEGYSVSREKKESFPLTVTSAQKNPTAFYLCASSGAQGYWSEAFFGQGTRLTVV.

This clonotype was counted at least ten times. The chain uses TRBV7-9 and TRBJ1-1; a possible D gene is TRBD1 (6 bases). Germline V gene sequence: CDR1 SEHNR, CDR2 FQNEAQ (reference sequence). This CDR3 contains 11 residues. V lost 4 bases and J lost 10, with 10 bases in between. CDR3 amino acids: CASSSTGAAFF. The CDR3 DNA reads as TGTGCCAGCAGCTCAACGGGGGCAGCTTTCTTT.

The table lists this clonotype with many counts. The CDR3 is CAWSRTYNEQFF. The CDR3, as DNA: TGTGCCTGGAGTCGGACTTACAATGAGCAGTTCTTC. The rearrangement uses TRBV30 and TRBJ2-1; tentative D call: TRBD2 (5 bases). CDR3 length equals 12 residues. CDR1 is GTSNPN and CDR2 is SVGIG in the germline V gene (reference sequence). V was clipped by 2 bases and J by 4 bases, with 6 bases between them.

This clonotype was observed a few times. V and J are TRBV6-1 and TRBJ2-5; D possibly corresponds to TRBD2 (6 bases). CDR3 length equals 14 residues. V lost 5 bases to trimming and J lost 1 base, with 11 bases between them. Germline CDR1 reads MNHNS; CDR2 reads SASEGT. The CDR3, as DNA: TGTGCCAGCAGTTATGGGACTCTCCAAGAGACCCAGTACTTC. Residues: CASSYGTLQETQYF.

This chain connects TRBV7-3 to TRBJ2-5; 7 nucleotides match TRBD1. Losses at the gene ends were 5 bases for V and 0 bases for J; bases not matched to a gene: 9. CDR3 length: 16 amino acids. Per germline, CDR1 SGHTA and CDR2 FQGTGA. CDR3 in DNA: TGTGCCAGCAGCAAAGGGGGACAGCCCTACCAAGAGACCCAGTACTTC. Its protein product is CASSKGGQPYQETQYF.

This clonotype was counted ten times or more. The rearrangement joins TRBV6-2 or TRBV6-3 to TRBJ2-2, with 7 bases identical to TRBD2. V dropped 4 bases and J dropped 6; count of bases not matched to a gene: 8. Looked up from germline, CDR1 is MNHEY and CDR2 is SVGEGT. This CDR3 has 15 residues. The CDR3 coding sequence is TGTGCCAGCAGTTTCGGACTAGGATTTGCCGGGGAGCTGTTTTTT. Amino acid sequence: CASSFGLGFAGELFF.

This clonotype was seen many times. The chain carries TRBV7-2 and TRBJ2-1; 9 positions match TRBD2. This CDR3 spans 16 amino acids. The junction had 2 bases not matched to a gene; V was cut back by 1 base and J by 1 base. Per germline, CDR1 SGHTA and CDR2 FQGNSA. CDR3 in DNA: TGTGCCAGCAGCTTAGTAGCGGGGGCGTCCTACAATGAGCAGTTCTTC. Its translation is CASSLVAGASYNEQFF.

This clonotype was detected ten times or more. V usage is TRBV30 and J usage is TRBJ2-7; tentative D call: TRBD2 (6 bases). This CDR3 contains 12 residues. Germline CDR1 is GTSNPN and CDR2 is SVGIG (reference sequence). V was pared by 6 bases and J by 6 bases, with 15 bases between. This chain's CDR3 is CACFWVGGEQYF. DNA of the CDR3: TGTGCCTGTTTTTGGGTGGGGGGCGAGCAGTACTTC.

The chain joins TRBV6-1 to TRBJ2-3, with TRBD2 identical over 7 bases. With 2 bases clipped from V and 2 bases from J, the junction kept 4 bases outside the gene matches. From germline, CDR1 is MNHNS and CDR2 SASEGT. This CDR3 region has 15 residues. As DNA, the CDR3 is TGTGCCAGCAGTGAAATAGCGGGTGACACAGATACGCAGTATTTT. This translates into CASSEIAGDTDTQYF.

This clonotype was picked up a small number of times. This sequence joins TRBV5-6 and TRBJ2-1; 15 bases line up with TRBD2. Germline lookup yields CDR1 SGHDT and CDR2 YYEEEE. V trimming: 5 bases; J trimming: 7 bases; junction bases outside the gene matches: 4. CDR3 length: 15 amino acids. Here the CDR3 DNA reads TGTGCCAGCAGAAACGGACTAGCGGGAGGGAATGAGCAGTTCTTC. As protein: CASRNGLAGGNEQFF.

V is TRBV30 and J is TRBJ2-1, with a possible D match to TRBD1 (5 bases). Germline loops: CDR1 GTSNPN, CDR2 SVGIG (reference sequence). The V gene lost 2 bases and the J gene lost 15 bases, with 14 bases spanning the gap. This CDR3 comprises 11 residues. The CDR3 reads CAWSLGAVRFF. The CDR3 region has the DNA TGTGCCTGGAGTTTAGGGGCAGTCCGGTTCTTC.

This clonotype has a count of ten or more. V gene TRBV24-1 combines with J gene TRBJ2-5; 8 nucleotides line up with TRBD2. Germline-derived CDR1 and CDR2 are KGHDR and SFDVKD. The CDR3 loop spans 14 amino acids. J lost 5 bases, V lost 6 bases, and 7 bases had no gene match. CDR3 bases: TGTGCCACCAGTAGTCGGGGGGGCCTTGAGACCCAGTACTTC. It translates to CATSSRGGLETQYF.

As DNA, the CDR3 is TGTGCCAATAGGACAGGGGGAATCCTTAACACCGGGGAGCTGTTTTTT. Amino acid sequence: CANRTGGILNTGELFF. The chain carries TRBV19 and TRBJ2-2; TRBD1 matches at 10 bases. This CDR3 is built from 16 residues. The J segment lost 2 bases and the V segment lost 10 bases, leaving 10 bases of the junction unmatched. Germline V lookup: CDR1 LNHDA, CDR2 SQIVND (reference sequence).

This clonotype was seen ten or more times. The chain combines TRBV2 with TRBJ2-7; 9 bases map to TRBD2. The V and J ends lost 3 bases and 1 base, in that order; junction bases with no gene match: 4. This CDR3 spans 15 amino acids. CDR1 is SNHLY, CDR2 FYNNEI, per germline. The CDR3 loop reads CASSEASGNSYEQYF. CDR3 sequence (DNA): TGTGCCAGCAGTGAGGCTAGCGGGAATTCCTACGAGCAGTACTTC.

In its sample, this clonotype was seen once. One junction end does not reproduce the germline sequence, and a read error may be involved. The CDR3 DNA reads TGTGCCAGCACCTTAGGGACTAACGGCACCGGGGAGCTGTTTTTT. It translates to CASTLGTNGTGELFF. The chain employs TRBV7-6 and TRBJ2-2; 7 bases line up with TRBD2. Per the germline V gene, CDR1 is SGHVS and CDR2 is FNYEAQ. This CDR3 is built from 15 residues.